The clone carrying this TCR beta chain has a handful of counts. Trimming removed 5 bases at V and 5 bases at J, with 12 bases between. Germline loops: CDR1 MNHEY, CDR2 SVGAGI. The CDR3 runs to 14 residues. This entry comes from a study of T cells after yellow fever vaccination. Each CDR3 protein gets one entry after TCRdb re-called the 5' RACE reads with MiXCR. The sample carries 300,000 or so distinct CDR3 sequences, approximately 10% recorded once. The sequencing here drew on CD4+ T cells sorted from PBMCs, taken 5 days after the yellow fever booster vaccination. This TCR came from a young man who received the YFV17D yellow fever vaccine. The chain carries TRBV6-5 and TRBJ1-4; TRBD1 might be the D (6 bases). CDR3 bases: TGTGCCAGCAGTCAGACAGGAGGAAATGAAAAACTGTTTTTT. This translates into CASSQTGGNEKLFF.